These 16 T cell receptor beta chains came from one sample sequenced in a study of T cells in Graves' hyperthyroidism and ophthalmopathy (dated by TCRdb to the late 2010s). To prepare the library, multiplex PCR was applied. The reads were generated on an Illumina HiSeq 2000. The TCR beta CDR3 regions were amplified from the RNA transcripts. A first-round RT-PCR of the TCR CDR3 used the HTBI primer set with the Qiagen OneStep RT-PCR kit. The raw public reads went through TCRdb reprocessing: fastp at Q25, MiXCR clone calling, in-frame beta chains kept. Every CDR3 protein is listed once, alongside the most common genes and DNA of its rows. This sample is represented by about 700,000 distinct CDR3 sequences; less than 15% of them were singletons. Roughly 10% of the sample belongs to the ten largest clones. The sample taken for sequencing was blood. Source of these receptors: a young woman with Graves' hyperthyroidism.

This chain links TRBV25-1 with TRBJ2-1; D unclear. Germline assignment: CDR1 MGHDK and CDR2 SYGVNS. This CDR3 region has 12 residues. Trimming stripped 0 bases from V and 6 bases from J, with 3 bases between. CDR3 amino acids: CASSEYSNEQFF. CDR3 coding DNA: TGTGCCAGCAGTGAATATTCCAATGAGCAGTTCTTC.

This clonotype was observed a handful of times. This CDR3 is CASGAGISYEQYF. CDR3 bases: TGTGCCAGCGGGGCAGGGATCTCCTACGAGCAGTACTTC. The chain joins TRBV7-9 to TRBJ2-7, with a weak D call TRBD1 (5 bases). Trimming took off 8 bases at V and 0 bases at J, with 11 bases between the two ends. Germline CDR1 is SEHNR and CDR2 is FQNEAQ (reference sequence). CDR3 length equals 13 residues.

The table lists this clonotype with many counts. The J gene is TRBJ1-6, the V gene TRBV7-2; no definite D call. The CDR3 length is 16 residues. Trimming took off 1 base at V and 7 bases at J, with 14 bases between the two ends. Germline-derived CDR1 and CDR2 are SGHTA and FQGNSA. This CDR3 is CASSLGIGGINSPLHF. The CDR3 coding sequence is TGTGCCAGCAGCTTAGGGATTGGAGGGATAAATTCACCCCTCCACTTT.

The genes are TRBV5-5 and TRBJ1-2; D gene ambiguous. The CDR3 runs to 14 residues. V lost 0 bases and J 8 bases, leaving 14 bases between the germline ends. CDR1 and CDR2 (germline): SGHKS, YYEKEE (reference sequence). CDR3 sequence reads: CASSLVLAGHGYTF. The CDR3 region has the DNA TGTGCCAGCAGCTTGGTTTTGGCAGGCCACGGCTACACCTTC.

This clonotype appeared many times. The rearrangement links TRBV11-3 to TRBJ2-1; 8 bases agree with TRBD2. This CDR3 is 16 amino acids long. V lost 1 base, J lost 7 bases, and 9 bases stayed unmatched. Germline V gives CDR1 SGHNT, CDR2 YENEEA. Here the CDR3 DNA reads TGTGCCAGCAGCTTAGGTTGGCGGGAGGTGGGAAATGAGCAGTTCTTC. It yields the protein CASSLGWREVGNEQFF.

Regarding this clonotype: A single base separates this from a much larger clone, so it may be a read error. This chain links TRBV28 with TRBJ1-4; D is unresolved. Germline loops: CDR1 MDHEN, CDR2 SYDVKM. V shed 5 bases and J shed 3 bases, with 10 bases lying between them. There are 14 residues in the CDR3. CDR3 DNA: TGTGCCAGCAGTGCGGAAGCAGCTAATGAAAAACTGTTTTTT. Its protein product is CASSAEAANEKLFF.

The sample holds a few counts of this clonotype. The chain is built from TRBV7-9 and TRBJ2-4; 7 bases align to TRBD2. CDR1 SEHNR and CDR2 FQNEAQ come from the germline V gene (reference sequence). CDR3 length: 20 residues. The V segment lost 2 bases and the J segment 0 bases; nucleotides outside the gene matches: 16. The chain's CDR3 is CASSLTGATGGRIAKNIQYF. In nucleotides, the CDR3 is TGTGCCAGCAGCTTAACCGGGGCCACGGGCGGGAGAATAGCCAAAAACATTCAGTACTTC.

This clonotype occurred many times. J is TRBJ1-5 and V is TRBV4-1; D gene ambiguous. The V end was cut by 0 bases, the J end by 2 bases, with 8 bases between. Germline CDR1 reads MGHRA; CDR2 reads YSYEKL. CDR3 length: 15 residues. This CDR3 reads CASSQDALGNQPQHF. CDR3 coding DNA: TGCGCCAGCAGCCAAGACGCGCTGGGCAATCAGCCCCAGCATTTT.

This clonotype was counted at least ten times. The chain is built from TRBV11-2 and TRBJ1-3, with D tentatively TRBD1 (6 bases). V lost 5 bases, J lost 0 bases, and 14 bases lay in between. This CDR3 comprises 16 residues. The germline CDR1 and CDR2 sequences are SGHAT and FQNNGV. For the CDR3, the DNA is TGTGCCAGCAGCGAGGACAGTCCCTACTCTGGAAACACCATATATTTT. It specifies CASSEDSPYSGNTIYF.

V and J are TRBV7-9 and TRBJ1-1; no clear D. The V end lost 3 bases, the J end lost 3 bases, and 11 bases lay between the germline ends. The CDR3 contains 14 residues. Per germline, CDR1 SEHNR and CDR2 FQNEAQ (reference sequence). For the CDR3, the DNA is TGTGCCAGCAGCTTTTTGGACGGTTACACTGAAGCTTTCTTT. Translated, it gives CASSFLDGYTEAFF.

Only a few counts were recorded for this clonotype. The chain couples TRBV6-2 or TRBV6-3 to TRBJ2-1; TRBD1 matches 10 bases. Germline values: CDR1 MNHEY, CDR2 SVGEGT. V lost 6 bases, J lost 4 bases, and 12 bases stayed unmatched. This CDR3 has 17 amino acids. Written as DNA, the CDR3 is TGTGCCAGCAGGCCCCGGGACAGGGGAGGTGAATACAATGAGCAGTTCTTC. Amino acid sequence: CASRPRDRGGEYNEQFF.

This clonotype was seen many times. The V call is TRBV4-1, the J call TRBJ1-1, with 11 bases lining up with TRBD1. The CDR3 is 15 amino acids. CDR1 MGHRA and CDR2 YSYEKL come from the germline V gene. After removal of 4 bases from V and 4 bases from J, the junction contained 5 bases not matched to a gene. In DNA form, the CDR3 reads TGCGCCAGCAGCCCAATGGGACAGGGGGTCACTGAAGCTTTCTTT. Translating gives CASSPMGQGVTEAFF.

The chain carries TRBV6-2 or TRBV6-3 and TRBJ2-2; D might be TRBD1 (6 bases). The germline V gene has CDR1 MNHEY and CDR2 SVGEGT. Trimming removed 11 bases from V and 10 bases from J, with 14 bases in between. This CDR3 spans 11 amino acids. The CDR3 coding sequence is TGTGCCTCACAGGGATTGGAGGAGCTGTTTTTT. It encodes CASQGLEELFF.

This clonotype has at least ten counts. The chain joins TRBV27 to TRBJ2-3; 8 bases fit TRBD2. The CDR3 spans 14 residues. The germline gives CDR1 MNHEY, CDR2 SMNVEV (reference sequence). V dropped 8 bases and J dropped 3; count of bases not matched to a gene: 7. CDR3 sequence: CASQLLAGTDTQYF. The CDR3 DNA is TGTGCCAGCCAGCTCCTAGCGGGTACAGATACGCAGTATTTT.

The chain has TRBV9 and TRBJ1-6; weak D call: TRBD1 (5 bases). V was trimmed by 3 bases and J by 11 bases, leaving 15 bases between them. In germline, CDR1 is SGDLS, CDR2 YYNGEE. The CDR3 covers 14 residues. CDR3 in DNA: TGTGCCAGCAGCGGAACAGGAGGGAGGACACCCCTCCACTTT. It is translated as CASSGTGGRTPLHF.

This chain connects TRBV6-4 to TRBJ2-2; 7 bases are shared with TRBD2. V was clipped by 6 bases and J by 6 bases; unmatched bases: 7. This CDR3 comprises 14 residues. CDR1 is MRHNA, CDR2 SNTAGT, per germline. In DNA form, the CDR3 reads TGTGCCAGCAGCCCGCTAGCGGTCCCCGGGGAGCTGTTTTTT. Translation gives CASSPLAVPGELFF.